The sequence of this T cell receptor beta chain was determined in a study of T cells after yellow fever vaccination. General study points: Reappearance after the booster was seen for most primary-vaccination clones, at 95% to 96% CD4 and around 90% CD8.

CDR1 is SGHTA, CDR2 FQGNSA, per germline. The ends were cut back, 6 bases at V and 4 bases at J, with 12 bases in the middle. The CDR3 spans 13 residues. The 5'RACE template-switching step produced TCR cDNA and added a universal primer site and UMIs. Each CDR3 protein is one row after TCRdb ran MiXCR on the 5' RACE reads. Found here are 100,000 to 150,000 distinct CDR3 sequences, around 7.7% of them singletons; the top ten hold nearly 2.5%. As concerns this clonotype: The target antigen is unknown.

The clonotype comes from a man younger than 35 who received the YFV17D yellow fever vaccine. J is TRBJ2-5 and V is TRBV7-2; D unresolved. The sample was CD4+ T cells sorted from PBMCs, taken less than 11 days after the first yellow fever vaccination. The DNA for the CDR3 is TGTGCCAGCAGATGGGGATGGGGAGAGACCCAGTACTTC. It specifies CASRWGWGETQYF.